These T cell receptor beta chains were read from a single sample in a study of blood T cell repertoires in COVID-19. The table came from immunoSEQ multiplex PCR; TCRdb's copy has only in-frame clones and leaves some out. Among 540,000 or so clones, around 90% were seen once, and the ten largest hold roughly 8%. The sample comprised peripheral blood. These receptor sequences come from a woman between 50 and 59 years old with COVID-19, enrolled during active disease. CDR3s include the opening cysteine and the closing phenylalanine or tryptophan. D genes are given only for firm matches. Only part of the rows carry a size: once, few, many, or a class if the clone is expanded.

J gene: TRBJ2-7
V gene: TRBV25-1
D gene: TRBD1
clone size: -
CDR3 length: 14
CDR3 protein: CASSPGQGRHEQYF
CDR3 DNA: TGTGCCAGCAGCCCGGGACAGGGGCGCCACGAGCAGTACTTC

J gene: TRBJ1-4
V gene: TRBV5-6
D gene: TRBD1
clone size: once
CDR3 length: 14
CDR3 protein: CASEGTGYNEKLFF
CDR3 DNA: TGTGCCAGCGAGGGGACAGGGTATAATGAAAAACTGTTTTTT

J gene: TRBJ1-4
V gene: TRBV28
D gene: -
clone size: -
CDR3 length: 14
CDR3 protein: CASTPRGKNEKLFF
CDR3 DNA: TGTGCCAGCACCCCCAGGGGCAAGAATGAAAAACTGTTTTTT

J gene: TRBJ2-6
V gene: TRBV2
D gene: -
clone size: -
CDR3 length: 15
CDR3 protein: CAIGEEGSGANVLTF
CDR3 DNA: TGTGCCATCGGGGAGGAGGGCTCTGGGGCCAACGTCCTGACTTTC

J gene: TRBJ2-5
V gene: TRBV11-3
D gene: -
clone size: -
CDR3 length: 14
CDR3 protein: CASSLSSAQETQYF
CDR3 DNA: TGTGCCAGCAGCTTATCTAGCGCTCAAGAGACCCAGTACTTC

J gene: TRBJ1-3
V gene: TRBV24-1
D gene: -
clone size: -
CDR3 length: 14
CDR3 protein: CATSGSVEGNTIYF
CDR3 DNA: TGTGCCACCAGTGGAAGCGTCGAAGGAAACACCATATATTTT

J gene: TRBJ1-1
V gene: TRBV18
D gene: -
clone size: -
CDR3 length: 12
CDR3 protein: CASSPPEGRAFF
CDR3 DNA: TGTGCCAGCTCACCACCGGAAGGGAGAGCTTTCTTT

J gene: TRBJ1-4
V gene: TRBV2
D gene: -
clone size: -
CDR3 length: 14
CDR3 protein: CASSLLNTNEKLFF
CDR3 DNA: TGTGCCAGCAGTCTCCTAAATACTAATGAAAAACTGTTTTTT

J gene: TRBJ1-3
V gene: TRBV5-1
D gene: -
clone size: -
CDR3 length: 14
CDR3 protein: CASSLAGAGNTIYF
CDR3 DNA: TGCGCCAGCAGCTTGGCAGGGGCTGGAAACACCATATATTTT

J gene: TRBJ2-5
V gene: TRBV7-2
D gene: TRBD2
clone size: -
CDR3 length: 13
CDR3 protein: CASSRGRGETQYF
CDR3 DNA: TGTGCCAGCAGCCGGGGGAGGGGAGAGACCCAGTACTTC

J gene: TRBJ2-1
V gene: TRBV29-1
D gene: TRBD2
clone size: -
CDR3 length: 16
CDR3 protein: CSVATLAGDSYNEQFF
CDR3 DNA: TGCAGCGTTGCTACCCTAGCGGGGGACTCCTACAATGAGCAGTTCTTC

J gene: TRBJ2-7
V gene: TRBV9
D gene: -
clone size: -
CDR3 length: 13
CDR3 protein: CASSVATAYEQYF
CDR3 DNA: TGTGCCAGCAGCGTAGCTACCGCGTACGAGCAGTACTTC

J gene: TRBJ2-3
V gene: TRBV6-2/TRBV6-3
D gene: TRBD2
clone size: -
CDR3 length: 16
CDR3 protein: CASSLSSGGAADTQYF
CDR3 DNA: TGTGCCAGCAGTCTATCTAGCGGGGGGGCCGCAGATACGCAGTATTTT

J gene: TRBJ2-1
V gene: TRBV4-1
D gene: TRBD2
clone size: -
CDR3 length: 17
CDR3 protein: CASSQRLAGGFYNEQFF
CDR3 DNA: TGCGCCAGCAGCCAGCGACTAGCGGGGGGATTCTACAATGAGCAGTTCTTC

J gene: TRBJ2-7
V gene: TRBV7-6
D gene: TRBD1
clone size: -
CDR3 length: 15
CDR3 protein: CASSNPGTGFSEQYF
CDR3 DNA: TGTGCCAGCAGCAACCCCGGGACAGGGTTTTCCGAGCAGTACTTC

J gene: TRBJ2-3
V gene: TRBV7-2
D gene: TRBD2
clone size: -
CDR3 length: 16
CDR3 protein: CASSRTSGVPTDTQYF
CDR3 DNA: TGTGCCAGCAGCCGGACTAGCGGGGTCCCTACAGATACGCAGTATTTT

J gene: TRBJ1-2
V gene: TRBV13
D gene: -
clone size: -
CDR3 length: 14
CDR3 protein: CASSPNGLTGGYTF
CDR3 DNA: TGTGCCAGCAGCCCTAATGGGCTTACAGGAGGCTACACCTTC